These 16 T cell receptor beta chains were sequenced from one sample in a study of Ad26.COV2.S vaccination and SARS-CoV-2 variants. Treatment meaning: roughly 20 received Ad26.COV2.S at low or high dose, single or two shots; several received placebo; per-sample allocation not given. Samples were taken on day 63 after the first vaccine or placebo injection. Only in-frame clones appear in the TCRdb table, and some are missing; sequencing was by immunoSEQ multiplex PCR. This table has 400,000 to 450,000 clones, around 90% appearing once. Sample: peripheral blood, taken in a trial of Ad26.COV2.S vaccine versus placebo. These receptors all stem from a person between 18 and 60 years old who received the Ad26.COV2.S COVID-19 vaccine or a placebo.

The chain combines TRBV6-5 with TRBJ2-1; perhaps TRBD1 as D (6 bases). This CDR3 has 15 residues. Trimming took 7 bases from V and 6 from J, leaving 19 bases between them. Germline V gene data show CDR1 as MNHEY and CDR2 as SVGAGI. CDR3 DNA: TGTGCCAGCACCCCGGGACACTTAGAACGCAATGAGCAGTTCTTC. Encoded protein: CASTPGHLERNEQFF.

Here the CDR3 reads CASRDRVYNEQFF. CDR3 DNA sequence: TGTGCCAGCAGGGACAGGGTCTACAATGAGCAGTTCTTC. V is TRBV6-5 and J is TRBJ2-1; 8 bases are shared with TRBD1. Germline CDR1 is MNHEY and CDR2 is SVGAGI. The CDR3 spans 13 residues. Germline trimming cut 6 bases from V and 3 bases from J; bases unmatched to any gene: 1.

This clone appeared a single time. V is TRBV28 and J is TRBJ2-3, with a possible D match to TRBD2 (6 bases). The CDR3 has 15 amino acids. V shed 5 bases and J shed 6 bases, with 18 bases lying between them. CDR1 and CDR2 from the germline V gene are MDHEN and SYDVKM. The CDR3 is CASSLSGSWADTQYF. Written as DNA, the CDR3 is TGTGCCAGCAGTCTAAGCGGGTCTTGGGCTGATACGCAGTATTTT. The variable domain in full, completed from reference TRBV28 and TRBJ2-3, reads DVKVTQSSRYLVKRTGEKVFLECVQDMDHENMFWYRQDPGLGLRLIYFSYDVKMKEKGDIPEGYSVSREKKERFSLILESASTNQTSMYLCASSLSGSWADTQYFGPGTRLTVL.

The chain couples TRBV27 to TRBJ2-3; 10 bases agree with TRBD2. Trimming took 3 bases from V and 2 from J; bases not matched to a gene: 5. This CDR3 has 16 residues. Per the germline V gene, CDR1 is MNHEY and CDR2 is SMNVEV (reference sequence). CDR3 in amino acids: CASSFFGTSATDTQYF. CDR3 bases: TGTGCCAGCAGTTTCTTTGGGACTAGCGCCACAGATACGCAGTATTTT.

This chain joins TRBV7-2 and TRBJ1-1; D is possibly TRBD1 (6 bases). The CDR3 extends over 19 amino acids. Germline CDR1 SGHTA, CDR2 FQGNSA. Trimming removed 5 bases at V and 2 bases at J, with 27 bases between. CDR3 residues: CASSPKGGGYSQHNTEAFF. CDR3 nucleotides: TGTGCCAGCAGCCCAAAGGGGGGTGGGTACAGCCAGCACAACACTGAAGCTTTCTTT.

The chain carries TRBV19 and TRBJ2-7; D perhaps matches TRBD1 (7 bases). Germline CDR1 reads LNHDA; CDR2 reads SQIVND (reference sequence). CDR3 size: 14 residues. With 1 base removed from V and 4 bases from J, the gap between germline ends came to 11 bases. The CDR3 coding sequence is TGTGCCAGTAGTATAGCAGGGGGACTGTACGAGCAGTACTTC. Translating it yields CASSIAGGLYEQYF. Full variable domain (missing parts from reference TRBV19 and TRBJ2-7): DGGITQSPKYLFRKEGQNVTLSCEQNLNHDAMYWYRQDPGQGLRLIYYSQIVNDFQKGDIAEGYSVSREKKESFPLTVTSAQKNPTAFYLCASSIAGGLYEQYFGPGTRLTVT.

V usage is TRBV19 and J usage is TRBJ2-7; unclear D gene. The CDR3 covers 15 residues. The ends were cut back, 6 bases at V and 0 bases at J, with 15 bases in the middle. Germline V gene data show CDR1 as LNHDA and CDR2 as SQIVND (reference sequence). CDR3 nucleotides: TGTGCCAGTAGCACGACGCAGGATTACTCCTACGAGCAGTACTTC. This translates into CASSTTQDYSYEQYF.

The V gene is TRBV2, the J gene TRBJ2-7, with D unclear. This CDR3 comprises 15 residues. Deletions cut 5 bases from V and 3 bases from J, with 17 bases between. CDR1 and CDR2 from the germline V gene are SNHLY and FYNNEI. The CDR3 sequence: CASSTHRRPVYEQYF. CDR3 coding DNA: TGTGCCAGCAGTACACACAGACGTCCGGTCTACGAGCAGTACTTC.

V gene TRBV27 combines with J gene TRBJ2-3, with a weak D call TRBD2 (6 bases). CDR1 and CDR2 from the germline V gene are MNHEY and SMNVEV (reference sequence). The length of the CDR3 is 17 residues. The germline V and J ends were trimmed by 0 bases and 5 bases, with 18 bases remaining between them. In DNA, the CDR3 is TGTGCCAGCAGTTTATCGCGGGGCCCCACCCGGCGAGATACGCAGTATTTT. Translating it yields CASSLSRGPTRRDTQYF.

This clone appeared a single time. The rearrangement uses TRBV7-9 and TRBJ2-5, with D uncertain. Per the germline V gene, CDR1 is SEHNR and CDR2 is FQNEAQ (reference sequence). Trimming took 4 bases from V and 5 from J, leaving 11 bases between them. This CDR3 spans 13 amino acids. The CDR3 region is CASSSQGWETQYF. The CDR3 DNA sequence: TGTGCCAGCAGCTCGCAAGGTTGGGAGACCCAGTACTTC.

In nucleotides, the CDR3 is TGTGCCAGCAGCCCCCGGGACTGGTCCTACGAGCAGTACTTC. Amino acid sequence: CASSPRDWSYEQYF. J is TRBJ2-7 and V is TRBV7-2; possible D gene TRBD2, 6 bases. Germline values: CDR1 SGHTA, CDR2 FQGNSA. This CDR3 is built from 14 residues. Deletions cut 5 bases from V and 1 base from J, with 12 bases between.

The V and J genes are TRBV4-1 and TRBJ2-7; 7 positions match TRBD2. The CDR3 contains 15 residues. Germline CDR1 and CDR2: MGHRA and YSYEKL. V shed 1 base and J 3 bases; nucleotides not matched to a gene: 6. Written as DNA, the CDR3 is TGCGCCAGCAGCCAAGCGACTAGCCCCATCTACGAGCAGTACTTC. It specifies CASSQATSPIYEQYF.

The rearrangement links TRBV15 to TRBJ1-1; 11 bases line up with TRBD1. The CDR3 runs 16 residues. Losses at the gene ends were 3 bases for V and 4 bases for J; bases not matched to a gene: 7. Germline V gene data show CDR1 as LNHNV and CDR2 as YYDKDF (reference sequence). CDR3 loop: CATSRVSGTGGTEAFF. The CDR3 bases are TGTGCCACCAGCAGGGTCTCCGGGACAGGGGGCACTGAAGCTTTCTTT.

The chain joins TRBV28 to TRBJ2-3, with D possibly being TRBD1 or TRBD2 (5 bases each). The CDR3 loop spans 18 amino acids. V was shortened by 7 bases and J by 2 bases, with 25 bases between the two germline ends. Germline CDR1 reads MDHEN; CDR2 reads SYDVKM. CDR3 in amino acids: CASNTGASRKTYTDTQYF. The CDR3 DNA reads TGTGCCAGCAATACCGGGGCTAGCCGCAAAACCTACACAGATACGCAGTATTTT.

The chain uses TRBV5-1 and TRBJ2-7, with D possibly called TRBD1 or TRBD2 (5 bases each). This CDR3 is built from 13 residues. In germline, CDR1 is SGHRS, CDR2 YFSETQ. With 0 bases removed from V and 4 bases from J, the gap between germline ends came to 8 bases. The CDR3 nucleotides are TGCGCCAGCAGCTTGGCCAGGGAGTACGAGCAGTACTTC. Translated, it gives CASSLAREYEQYF.

The rearrangement joins TRBV4-3 to TRBJ2-5; 14 positions match TRBD2. This CDR3 spans 20 amino acids. With V trimmed by 4 bases and J by 1 base, 14 bases remained unmatched. Germline V gives CDR1 LGHNA, CDR2 YSLEER. This chain's CDR3 is CASSRSTGLAGVGFQETQYF. The CDR3 region has the DNA TGCGCCAGCAGCCGTTCTACGGGACTAGCGGGAGTTGGGTTCCAAGAGACCCAGTACTTC.